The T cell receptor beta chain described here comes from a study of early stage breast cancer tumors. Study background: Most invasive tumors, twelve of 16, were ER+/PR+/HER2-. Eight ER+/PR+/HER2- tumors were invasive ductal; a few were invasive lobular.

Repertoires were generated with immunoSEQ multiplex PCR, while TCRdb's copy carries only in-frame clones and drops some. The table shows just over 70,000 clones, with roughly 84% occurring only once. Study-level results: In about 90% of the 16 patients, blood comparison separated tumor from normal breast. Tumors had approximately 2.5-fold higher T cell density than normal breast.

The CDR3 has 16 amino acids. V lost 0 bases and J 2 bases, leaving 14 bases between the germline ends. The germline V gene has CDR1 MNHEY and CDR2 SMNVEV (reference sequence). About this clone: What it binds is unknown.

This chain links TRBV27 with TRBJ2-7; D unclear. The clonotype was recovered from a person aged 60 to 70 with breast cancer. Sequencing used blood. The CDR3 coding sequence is TGTGCCAGCAGTTTATCGCCCAGACAACGAACCTACGAGCAGTACTTC. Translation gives CASSLSPRQRTYEQYF.